The 26 T cell receptor beta chains below all came from one sample that was sequenced in a study of blood T cell repertoires in COVID-19. Data came from immunoSEQ multiplex PCR; TCRdb stores just in-frame clones and leaves some out. The data contain fewer than 250,000 clones, about 80% of them singletons. The sample taken for sequencing was peripheral blood. The receptor set was obtained from a man aged 55 to 70 with acute or convalescent COVID-19.

V gene TRBV6-5 combines with J gene TRBJ1-2, with D possibly TRBD1 on 5 matching bases. The germline V gene encodes CDR1 MNHEY and CDR2 SVGAGI. The CDR3 is 12 residues long. V gave up 10 bases and J gave up 7 bases, with 16 bases separating them. CDR3 amino acids: CATAIGDFGYTF. CDR3 nucleotide sequence: TGTGCCACCGCTATAGGGGATTTTGGCTACACCTTC.

The chain couples TRBV24-1 to TRBJ2-3; D ambiguous. Germline V gives CDR1 KGHDR, CDR2 SFDVKD. The V and J ends lost 2 bases and 7 bases respectively, with 3 bases between them. The CDR3 is made up of 11 amino acids. The CDR3 DNA is TGTGCCACCAGTGATTCGTATACGCAGTATTTT. Translating gives CATSDSYTQYF.

J is TRBJ1-4 and V is TRBV2; 7 nucleotides line up with TRBD1. Trimming cost V 6 bases and J 6 bases; bases outside gene matches: 10. This CDR3 region has 15 residues. The germline V gene has CDR1 SNHLY and CDR2 FYNNEI. The DNA for the CDR3 is TGTGCCAGCAGCCAACTCGGAAGGGGGCATGAAAAACTGTTTTTT. Translated: CASSQLGRGHEKLFF.

This clone occurred a few times. This rearrangement joins TRBV6-5 to TRBJ1-1; tentatively, D is TRBD1 (5 bases). The CDR3 spans 15 residues. Trimming left V 4 bases short and J 4 bases short, with 16 bases between. Germline CDR1 and CDR2: MNHEY and SVGAGI. The CDR3 region has the DNA TGTGCCAGCAGTTTGGGGGAGGGAAGGAGCACTGAAGCTTTCTTT. Residues: CASSLGEGRSTEAFF.

The chain is built from TRBV25-1 and TRBJ2-7, with 7 bases aligning to TRBD1. The CDR3 is made up of 14 amino acids. The ends lost 6 bases at V and 4 bases at J; junction bases unmatched: 9. The germline V gene encodes CDR1 MGHDK and CDR2 SYGVNS. CDR3 sequence (DNA): TGTGCCAGCAGCGAGACAGGGATTAGATACGAGCAGTACTTC. The encoded protein is CASSETGIRYEQYF.

This chain joins TRBV10-2 and TRBJ2-5, with D uncertain. There are 12 residues in the CDR3. CDR1 is WSHSY and CDR2 is SAAADI in the germline V gene. V was pared by 0 bases and J by 4 bases, with 3 bases between. As DNA, the CDR3 is TGCGCCAGCAGTGAGTCCTTAGAGACCCAGTACTTC. Its translation is CASSESLETQYF.

The gene calls are TRBV19 and TRBJ2-2, with 7 positions matching TRBD1. The germline V gene encodes CDR1 LNHDA and CDR2 SQIVND (reference sequence). Germline trimming cut 6 bases from V and 4 bases from J; bases unmatched to any gene: 5. The CDR3 length is 14 residues. The DNA of the CDR3 is TGTGCCAGTAGGCGACAGGGTCGCACCGGGGAGCTGTTTTTT. It yields the protein CASRRQGRTGELFF.

In DNA form, the CDR3 reads TGTGCCAGCAGCCGGTCCGGCCAGGGCGGGAGCTCCTACGAGCAGTACTTC. Encoded protein: CASSRSGQGGSSYEQYF. The chain carries TRBV14 and TRBJ2-7; 7 bases fit TRBD2. Germline CDR1 reads SGHDN; CDR2 reads FVKESK. Trimming cost V 4 bases and J 0 bases; bases outside gene matches: 12. CDR3 length: 17 amino acids.

The V gene is TRBV15, the J gene TRBJ1-1, with D perhaps TRBD1 (5 bases). Germline V gives CDR1 LNHNV, CDR2 YYDKDF (reference sequence). Trimming cost V 3 bases and J 0 bases, with 14 bases left between them. The CDR3 has 16 residues. DNA for the CDR3: TGTGCCACCAGCAGTGACCTACGGGACTTGAACACTGAAGCTTTCTTT. Its translation is CATSSDLRDLNTEAFF.

The gene calls are TRBV6-5 and TRBJ1-4; 7 bases line up with TRBD1. The CDR3 contains 14 residues. Per the germline V gene, CDR1 is MNHEY and CDR2 is SVGAGI. With V trimmed by 2 bases and J by 6 bases, 3 bases remained unmatched. The CDR3 loop is CASSYDRVYEKLFF. The CDR3 DNA reads TGTGCCAGCAGTTACGACAGGGTCTATGAAAAACTGTTTTTT.

This clone was seen only once. This chain uses TRBV6-5 with TRBJ1-4, with unresolved D. CDR1 is MNHEY and CDR2 is SVGAGI in the germline V gene. This CDR3 has 14 amino acids. Trimming took off 8 bases at V and 0 bases at J, with 10 bases between the two ends. The chain's CDR3 is CASWFRATNEKLFF. The CDR3 nucleotides read TGTGCCAGCTGGTTCCGAGCAACTAATGAAAAACTGTTTTTT.

This rearrangement joins TRBV30 to TRBJ2-7; 11 positions match TRBD1. The CDR3 loop spans 12 amino acids. V gave up 8 bases and J gave up 6 bases; unmatched junction bases: 6. Germline V gene data show CDR1 as GTSNPN and CDR2 as SVGIG (reference sequence). The DNA of the CDR3 is TGTGCCCGTTCGGACAGGGGGCTCGAGCAGTACTTC. Translating it yields CARSDRGLEQYF.

In this sample, this clone turned up a few times. This chain links TRBV11-3 with TRBJ2-7, with a tentative D call TRBD2 (6 bases). Germline loops: CDR1 SGHNT, CDR2 YENEEA. V lost 5 bases to trimming and J lost 6 bases, with 17 bases between them. The CDR3 covers 14 residues. The CDR3 DNA is TGTGCCAGCAGCATCGGAGGGGTTGGAAGCGAGCAGTACTTC. It translates to CASSIGGVGSEQYF.

This clone was found once. This rearrangement joins TRBV9 to TRBJ2-2; 9 bases map to TRBD1. Germline CDR1 is SGDLS and CDR2 is YYNGEE. The ends lost 6 bases at V and 6 bases at J; junction bases unmatched: 9. This CDR3 comprises 15 residues. In DNA, the CDR3 is TGTGCCAGCACACGGGGGACAGGGACTTCCGGGGAGCTGTTTTTT. This codes for CASTRGTGTSGELFF.

This clone was detected once. This sequence joins TRBV30 and TRBJ1-4, with D perhaps TRBD1 (5 bases). The CDR3 has 13 residues. The V and J ends lost 2 bases and 12 bases respectively, with 16 bases between them. CDR1 and CDR2 (germline): GTSNPN, SVGIG (reference sequence). This CDR3 reads CAWSPWGSTELFF. The CDR3 DNA reads TGTGCCTGGAGTCCATGGGGCTCAACGGAACTGTTTTTT.

The CDR3 DNA follows: TGTGCCAGCAGTTACTCGGCGGGAGAGAATGAGCAGTTCTTC. Protein product: CASSYSAGENEQFF. The V and J genes are TRBV6-5 and TRBJ2-1, with 7 bases matching TRBD2. CDR1 is MNHEY, CDR2 SVGAGI, per germline. Germline trimming cut 0 bases from V and 7 bases from J; bases unmatched to any gene: 3. This CDR3 region has 14 residues.

Of note for this clone: A read error may account for a junction end that differs from germline. The chain combines TRBV11-2 with TRBJ1-3, with 8 bases matching TRBD1. This CDR3 has 17 amino acids. Germline V gene data show CDR1 as SGHAT and CDR2 as FQNNGV. The CDR3 region is CASRLGDRRSSGNTIYF. DNA for the CDR3: TGTGCCAGCAGGTTAGGGGACAGGCGATCCTCTGGAAACACCATATATTTT.

The V and J genes are TRBV10-2 and TRBJ1-4; D unclear. Germline V CDR1 and CDR2: WSHSY, SAAADI. The V gene lost 8 bases and the J gene lost 4 bases, with 14 bases spanning the gap. The CDR3 is 14 amino acids. CDR3 region: CASQAGRYNEKLFF. In DNA, the CDR3 is TGCGCCAGCCAAGCAGGCCGCTATAATGAAAAACTGTTTTTT.

The chain has TRBV4-2 and TRBJ2-6, with D unclear. The CDR3 is made up of 15 amino acids. Trimming took 7 bases from V and 0 from J, leaving 10 bases between them. Germline V gene data show CDR1 as LGHNA and CDR2 as YNFKEQ. Here the CDR3 DNA reads TGTGCCAGCACCCCCTCTAGCTCTGGGGCCAACGTCCTGACTTTC. Its translation is CASTPSSSGANVLTF.

V and J are TRBV5-1 and TRBJ2-1; D gene unclear. The germline V gene has CDR1 SGHRS and CDR2 YFSETQ. The CDR3 totals 13 residues. The germline V and J ends were trimmed by 0 bases and 5 bases, with 6 bases remaining between them. The CDR3 bases are TGCGCCAGCAGCTTGGTCCCGGACAATGAGCAGTTCTTC. Translation: CASSLVPDNEQFF.

The rearrangement uses TRBV9 and TRBJ1-3; 7 bases agree with TRBD1. The CDR3 is 16 residues long. The V segment lost 4 bases and the J segment 2 bases; nucleotides outside the gene matches: 9. The germline gives CDR1 SGDLS, CDR2 YYNGEE. In nucleotides, the CDR3 is TGTGCCAGCAGCCCCAGACAGGGTAGGCCTGGAAACACCATATATTTT. This translates into CASSPRQGRPGNTIYF. The full variable domain, completed using reference TRBV9 and TRBJ1-3, is DSGVTQTPKHLITATGQRVTLRCSPRSGDLSVYWYQQSLDQGLQFLIQYYNGEERAKGNILERFSAQQFPDLHSELNLSSLELGDSALYFCASSPRQGRPGNTIYFGEGSWLTVV.

The J gene is TRBJ2-3, the V gene TRBV10-1; TRBD2 aligns across 7 bases. The CDR3 has 14 residues. Germline assignment: CDR1 WNHNN and CDR2 SYGVQD (reference sequence). V dropped 4 bases and J dropped 1; count of bases not matched to a gene: 2. The CDR3 region is CASSVSGGTDTQYF. DNA for the CDR3: TGCGCCAGCAGTGTAAGCGGGGGCACAGATACGCAGTATTTT.

The chain links TRBV6-2 or TRBV6-3 to TRBJ2-2; the match to TRBD2 covers 13 bases. The CDR3 has 15 residues. Per germline, CDR1 MNHEY and CDR2 SVGEGT. Germline trimming cut 6 bases from V and 8 bases from J; bases unmatched to any gene: 6. The CDR3 DNA sequence: TGTGCCAGCAGCCCTAGGACTAGCGGGAGTGGGGAGCTGTTTTTT. Translation: CASSPRTSGSGELFF.

Only one count was recorded for this clone. The chain carries TRBV5-1 and TRBJ1-5, with a weak D call TRBD1 (6 bases). Trimming cost V 5 bases and J 5 bases, with 11 bases left between them. Germline values: CDR1 SGHRS, CDR2 YFSETQ. The CDR3 covers 13 residues. CDR3 nucleotide sequence: TGCGCCAGCAGAGTGGGGGCGGATCAGCCCCAGCATTTT. Its protein product is CASRVGADQPQHF.

The chain combines TRBV10-1 with TRBJ2-2; 7 bases map to TRBD1. The CDR3 contains 15 residues. In germline, CDR1 is WNHNN, CDR2 SYGVQD (reference sequence). Germline trimming cut 3 bases from V and 6 bases from J; bases unmatched to any gene: 7. The CDR3 region has the DNA TGCGCCAGCAGTGATGAGGGGGCCTGGGCCGGGGAGCTGTTTTTT. This gives the protein CASSDEGAWAGELFF.

This rearrangement joins TRBV19 to TRBJ2-2; 13 bases line up with TRBD2. The CDR3 is made up of 14 amino acids. Germline V CDR1 and CDR2: LNHDA, SQIVND (reference sequence). V lost 6 bases to trimming and J lost 6 bases; unmatched junction nucleotides: 1. The CDR3 loop reads CASRLAGGSGELFF. The CDR3 DNA reads TGTGCCAGTAGACTAGCGGGAGGGTCCGGGGAGCTGTTTTTT. Complete variable domain (other parts from reference TRBV19 and TRBJ2-2): DGGITQSPKYLFRKEGQNVTLSCEQNLNHDAMYWYRQDPGQGLRLIYYSQIVNDFQKGDIAEGYSVSREKKESFPLTVTSAQKNPTAFYLCASRLAGGSGELFFGEGSRLTVL.